The clone carrying this TCR beta chain was recorded a few times. Its antigen is unknown. The CDR3 totals 14 residues. CDR1 and CDR2 from the germline V gene are MNHNS and SASEGT. Trimming cost V 1 base and J 8 bases, with 14 bases left between them. This entry is derived from a study of cytomegalovirus exposure and HLA in healthy donors. Study details: An early data release held approximately 85 million unique TCRs from HLA-typed donors.

General study results and limits: Some segments of the V type, notably TRBV6-2 and TRBV6-3, were excluded as indistinguishable. Cytomegalovirus-associated TCR beta chains were listed, numbering 164.

This PCR relied on a set of 60 Vbeta primers and 13 Jbeta primers. Profiled with immunoSEQ multiplex PCR; TCRdb holds only in-frame clones, not every one. The sample yields fewer than 150,000 clones, around four fifths seen once. Input material: PBMCs. The chain couples TRBV6-1 to TRBJ1-2; D remains unclear. This receptor was identified in a young man in good health and CMV-seronegative. The CDR3 protein is CASSEGRYGGGYTF. DNA of the CDR3: TGTGCCAGCAGTGAAGGGCGGTACGGTGGAGGCTACACCTTC.